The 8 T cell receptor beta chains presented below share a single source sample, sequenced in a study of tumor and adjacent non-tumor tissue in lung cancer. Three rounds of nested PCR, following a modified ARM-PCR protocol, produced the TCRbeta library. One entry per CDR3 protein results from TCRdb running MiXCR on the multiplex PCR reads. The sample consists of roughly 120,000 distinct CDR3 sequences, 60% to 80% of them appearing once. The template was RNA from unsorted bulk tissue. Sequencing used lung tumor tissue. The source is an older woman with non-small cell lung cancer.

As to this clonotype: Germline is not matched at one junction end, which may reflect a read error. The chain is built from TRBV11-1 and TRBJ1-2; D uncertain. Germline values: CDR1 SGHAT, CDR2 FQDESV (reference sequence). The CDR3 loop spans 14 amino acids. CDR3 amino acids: CASSSQCPLYGYAF. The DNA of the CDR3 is TGTGCCAGTAGCTCACAGTGCCCGCTCTATGGCTACGCCTTC.

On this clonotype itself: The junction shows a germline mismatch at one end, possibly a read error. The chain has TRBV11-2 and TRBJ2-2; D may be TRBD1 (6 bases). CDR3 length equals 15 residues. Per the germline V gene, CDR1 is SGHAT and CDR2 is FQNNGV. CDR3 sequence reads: CVSSRRGGHTGELFF. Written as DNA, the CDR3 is TGTGTCAGCAGCCGCCGTGGGGGACACACTGGGGAGCTGTTTTTT.

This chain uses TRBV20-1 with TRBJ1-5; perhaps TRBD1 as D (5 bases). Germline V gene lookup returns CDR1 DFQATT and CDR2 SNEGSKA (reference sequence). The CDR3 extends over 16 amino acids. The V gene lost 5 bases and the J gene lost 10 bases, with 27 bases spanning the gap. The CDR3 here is CSAVFIFQGISQPQHF. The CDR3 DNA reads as TGCAGTGCTGTATTCATCTTCCAGGGCATCAGCCAACCCCAGCATTTT.

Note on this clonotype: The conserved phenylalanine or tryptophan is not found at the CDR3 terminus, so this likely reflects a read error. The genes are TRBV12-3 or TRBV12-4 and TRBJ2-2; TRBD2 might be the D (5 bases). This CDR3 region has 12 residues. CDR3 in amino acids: CASSFGTGELFI. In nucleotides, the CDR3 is TGTGCCAGCAGCTTCGGCACCGGGGAACTGTTTATT.

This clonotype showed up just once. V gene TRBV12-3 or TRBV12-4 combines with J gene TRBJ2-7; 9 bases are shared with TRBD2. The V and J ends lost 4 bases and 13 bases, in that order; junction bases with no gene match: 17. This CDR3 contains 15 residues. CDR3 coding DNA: TGTGCCAGCAGTTCCCCCCAGCGGGGGGCCAACGAACACTACTTC. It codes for CASSSPQRGANEHYF.

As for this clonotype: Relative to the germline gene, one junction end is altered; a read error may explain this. Here the CDR3 reads CANKGGGTGELFF. Here the CDR3 DNA reads TGTGCCAACAAGGGGGGGGGAACCGGGGAGCTATTTTTT. The chain links TRBV11-3 to TRBJ2-2; weak D call: TRBD2 (7 bases). This CDR3 spans 13 amino acids. CDR1 is SGHNT and CDR2 is YENEEA in the germline V gene.

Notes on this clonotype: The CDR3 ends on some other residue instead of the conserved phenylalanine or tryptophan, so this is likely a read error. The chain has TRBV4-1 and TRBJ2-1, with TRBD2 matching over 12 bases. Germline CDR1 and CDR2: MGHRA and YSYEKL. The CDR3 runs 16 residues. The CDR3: CAGSRPASGGANEQFL. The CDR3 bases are TGCGCCGGCAGCCGCCCAGCTAGCGGGGGGGCCAATGAGCAGTTCTTG.

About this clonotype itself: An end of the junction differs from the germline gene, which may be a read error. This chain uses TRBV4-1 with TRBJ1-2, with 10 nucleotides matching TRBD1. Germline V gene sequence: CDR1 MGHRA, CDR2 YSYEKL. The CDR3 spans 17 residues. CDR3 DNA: TGCGCCAGCAGGACTCCCGGAGGACAGGGGGGGGACTATGGCTACGCATTC. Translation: CASRTPGGQGGDYGYAF.